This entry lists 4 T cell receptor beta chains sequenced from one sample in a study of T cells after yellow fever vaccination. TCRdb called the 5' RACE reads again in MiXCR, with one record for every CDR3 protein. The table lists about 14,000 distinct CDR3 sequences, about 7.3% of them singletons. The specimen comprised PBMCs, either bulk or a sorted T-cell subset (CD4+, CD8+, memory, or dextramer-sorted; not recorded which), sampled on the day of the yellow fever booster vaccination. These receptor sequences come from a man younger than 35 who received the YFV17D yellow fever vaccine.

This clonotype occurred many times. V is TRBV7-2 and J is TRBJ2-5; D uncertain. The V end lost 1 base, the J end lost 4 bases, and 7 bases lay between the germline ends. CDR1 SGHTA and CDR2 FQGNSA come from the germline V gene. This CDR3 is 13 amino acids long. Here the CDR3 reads CASSLVGPETQYF. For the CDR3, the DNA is TGTGCCAGCAGCTTAGTAGGGCCAGAGACCCAGTACTTC.

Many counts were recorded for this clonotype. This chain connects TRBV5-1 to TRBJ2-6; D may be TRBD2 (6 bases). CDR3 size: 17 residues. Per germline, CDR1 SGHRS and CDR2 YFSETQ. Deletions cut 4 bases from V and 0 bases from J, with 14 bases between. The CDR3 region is CASSTYGGFSGANVLTF. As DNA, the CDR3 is TGCGCCAGCAGCACTTACGGGGGATTCTCTGGGGCCAACGTCCTGACTTTC.

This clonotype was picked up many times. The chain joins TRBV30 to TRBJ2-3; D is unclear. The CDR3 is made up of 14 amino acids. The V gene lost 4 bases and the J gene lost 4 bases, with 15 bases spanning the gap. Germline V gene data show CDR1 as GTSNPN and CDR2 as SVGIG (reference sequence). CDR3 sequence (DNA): TGTGCCTGGAATATTAAGCTCACTTCAGATACGCAGTATTTT. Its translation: CAWNIKLTSDTQYF.

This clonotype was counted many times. The CDR3 region is CASSDMHYTLDEQFF. DNA for the CDR3: TGTGCCAGCAGTGATATGCACTACACCTTAGATGAGCAGTTCTTC. The rearrangement uses TRBV2 and TRBJ2-1, with D uncertain. V dropped 3 bases and J dropped 8 bases, with 17 bases sitting between them. CDR3 size: 15 residues. Germline values: CDR1 SNHLY, CDR2 FYNNEI.